The rows below give T cell receptor beta chains drawn from one sample of a study of T-cell memory formation after mild COVID-19. TCRdb itself ran the 5' RACE reads through MiXCR, one entry per CDR3 protein. Here the sample spans over 500,000 distinct CDR3 sequences, roughly 17% being singletons. The sequenced material came from PBMCs or a T cell subset sorted from them (not recorded which). The source is an adult woman who had mild COVID-19 (a few samples of this study predate the infection). Cell type and time point are not known. The conserved cysteine and the conserved F or W are not part of the CDR3 here. The D gene is left open where the match is weak.

>12|.|TRBV19|TRBJ2-3
ASSPLRDTDTQY
>13|TRBD1|TRBV7-6|TRBJ1-1
ASSLWGQRNTEAF
>15|.|TRBV5-1|TRBJ1-6
ASSSGEGRPYNSPLH
>14|.|TRBV7-9|TRBJ2-4
ASSLDQGSGKNIQY
>12|.|TRBV12-3/TRBV12-4|TRBJ1-1
ASSTLLVQGAAF
>10|TRBD1|TRBV20-1|TRBJ1-2
SAAGQSYGYT
>14|TRBD2|TRBV7-2|TRBJ2-1
ASSYRERGGNNEQF
>11|.|TRBV7-3|TRBJ1-1
ASGGGARTEAF
>12|.|TRBV12-3/TRBV12-4|TRBJ1-1
ASSFGGMDTEAF
>15|.|TRBV7-8|TRBJ2-1
ASSLAGDVVSYNEQF
>14|TRBD2|TRBV3-1|TRBJ2-3
ASSQGTSGNTDTQY
>12|.|TRBV5-1|TRBJ2-1
ASSLAVIRTIMF
>12|TRBD1|TRBV7-9|TRBJ1-2
ASSFPDRAGGYT
>11|.|TRBV10-3|TRBJ2-7
AISESNRYEQY
>12|TRBD1|TRBV18|TRBJ2-7
ASSPRTGGHEQY
>15|.|TRBV7-8|TRBJ1-1
ASSQRRDPGWNTEAF
>11|.|TRBV3-2|TRBJ2-1
ASSQVNLNEQF
>12|.|TRBV5-1|TRBJ2-7
ASSLGQQNYEQY
>13|.|TRBV7-2|TRBJ1-3
ASSPDSLSGNTIY
>11|.|TRBV27|TRBJ1-1
ASSFVGTLEAF
>12|.|TRBV11-3|TRBJ2-3
ASSLASRGDTQY
>18|TRBD1|TRBV12-3/TRBV12-4|TRBJ1-5
ASSSYVLGQGRSSNQPQH
>10|.|TRBV30|TRBJ1-1
AGKGQKTEAF
>11|.|TRBV15|TRBJ1-2
ATSRGEKRGYT
>12|.|TRBV7-3|TRBJ2-5
ASSPGPGVETQY
>10|.|TRBV7-2|TRBJ1-2
ASSFSSYGYT
>12|.|TRBV2|TRBJ2-5
ASSESAVLKTQH
>12|.|TRBV5-1|TRBJ2-3
ASSLEVVSDTQY
>11|.|TRBV10-3|TRBJ1-5
AICWGSNQPQH
>12|TRBD1|TRBV27|TRBJ1-4
ASTQTGVSEKLF
>13|.|TRBV11-2|TRBJ2-6
ASSLSVAGANVLT
>13|TRBD1|TRBV5-1|TRBJ2-5
ASSQTGQGFETQY
>10|.|TRBV9|TRBJ1-4
ASSPDPGRLF
>12|.|TRBV29-1|TRBJ1-1
SAGERGEYTEAF
>14|TRBD2|TRBV5-1|TRBJ2-1
ASSATSGHTYNEQF
>13|TRBD1|TRBV13|TRBJ1-2
ASRPGQGAYYGYT
>13|TRBD1|TRBV7-2|TRBJ1-6
ASSLGTGSSAPLH
>13|.|TRBV7-9|TRBJ2-2
ASTLKGSNTGELF
>14|TRBD2|TRBV7-9|TRBJ2-1
ASSLALSGSNNEQF
>11|.|TRBV5-5|TRBJ1-1
ASSRYENTEAF
>11|.|TRBV6-5|TRBJ1-2
ASSITGLTGYT
>13|TRBD1|TRBV5-1|TRBJ1-1
ASSLETGIMAEAF
>13|TRBD2|TRBV10-2|TRBJ2-2
ASSVAGVVVGELF
>13|TRBD1|TRBV5-1|TRBJ1-1
ASSLGDSMNTEAF
>14|.|TRBV5-6|TRBJ1-1
ASSSVDRIVNTEAF
>14|.|TRBV20-1|TRBJ2-3
SARDLARSSTDTQY
>13|TRBD2|TRBV4-3|TRBJ2-2
ASSNGGGNTGELF
>12|.|TRBV21-1|TRBJ1-3
ASSVRTAGNTIY
>13|.|TRBV6-5|TRBJ2-2
ASSYLGLVAGELF
>12|TRBD1|TRBV6-1|TRBJ2-7
ASSAPGQAYEQY
>14|TRBD1|TRBV9|TRBJ2-1
ASSAPGQGSYNEQF
>12|TRBD1|TRBV27|TRBJ2-1
ASSRQGSYNEQF
>15|.|TRBV19|TRBJ1-2
ASSTLTGPTPVYGYT
>11|.|TRBV30|TRBJ2-5
AWSVGGPETQY
>12|.|TRBV2|TRBJ1-5
ASRERARNQPQH